A selection of T cell receptor beta chains follows, all from one sample in a study of cytomegalovirus exposure and HLA in healthy donors. Profiling relied on immunoSEQ multiplex PCR, and the TCRdb table lists in-frame clones only, not all of them. This table holds fewer than 200,000 clones, 80% found once. The sequenced material came from PBMCs. These receptors all stem from a woman aged 45-65 years in good health and CMV-seropositive. The CDR3 runs from the conserved cysteine through the conserved F or W. A D gene is named only where the DNA matches it firmly. Part of the rows lack a size; the others show once, few, many or a class for expanded clones.

d_gene | abundance | j_gene | v_gene | CDR3nt | CDR3aa
. | . | TRBJ2-7 | TRBV18 | TGTGCCAGCTCTCTTAACTACGAGCAGTACTTC | CASSLNYEQYF
TRBD2 | . | TRBJ2-7 | TRBV10-3 | TGTGCCATCAGTGAGCCGGGACTAGCGGGAGAGTACGAGCAGTACTTC | CAISEPGLAGEYEQYF
TRBD1 | . | TRBJ1-5 | TRBV2 | TGTGCCAGCAGGAAGAGCACAGGGGGGTCGGGTTATCAGCCCCAGCATTTT | CASRKSTGGSGYQPQHF
. | . | TRBJ2-7 | TRBV7-2 | TGTGCCAGCAGCCTCGGGACTGAGCAGTACTTC | CASSLGTEQYF
. | . | TRBJ2-5 | TRBV4-1 | TGCGCCAGCAGCCAAACTTTACTCAGGGGCCCGGGGAAGACCCAGTACTTC | CASSQTLLRGPGKTQYF
TRBD2 | few | TRBJ2-1 | TRBV4-3 | TGCGCCAGCAGCCAAGTCTCAGCGGGGGGGGACAATGAGCAGTTCTTC | CASSQVSAGGDNEQFF
TRBD1 | once | TRBJ2-7 | TRBV7-2 | TGTGCCAGCAGCGCCAGACAGGGGAGCTCCTACGAGCAGTACTTC | CASSARQGSSYEQYF
. | few | TRBJ1-1 | TRBV6-5 | TGTGCCAGCAGTTTACGGGGCACTGAAGCTTTCTTT | CASSLRGTEAFF
. | . | TRBJ2-3 | TRBV15 | TGTGCCACCAGCAGAGAGAGGCCATTCACAGATACGCAGTATTTT | CATSRERPFTDTQYF
. | . | TRBJ2-3 | TRBV23-1 | TGCGCCAGCAGTCCCCCGGGCAGGGCAAGCACAGATACGCAGTATTTT | CASSPPGRASTDTQYF
. | few | TRBJ2-5 | TRBV5-4 | TGTGCCAGCAGCTTGAAGGGAGAGGAGACCCAGTACTTC | CASSLKGEETQYF
TRBD1 | . | TRBJ1-3 | TRBV28 | TGTGCCAGCAGGGGGACAGGGAACGGAAACACCATATATTTT | CASRGTGNGNTIYF
TRBD1 | . | TRBJ1-5 | TRBV10-3 | TGTGCCATCAGCGCCGTCCGGGACAGGGATCAGCCCCAGCATTTT | CAISAVRDRDQPQHF
. | . | TRBJ1-2 | TRBV6-1 | TGTGCCAGCAGTGAAATCGGTTCGGACTATGGCTACACCTTC | CASSEIGSDYGYTF
TRBD1 | . | TRBJ1-2 | TRBV7-2 | TGTGCCAGCAGCTTAGTGTCCCAGGGGGCGAGGGGCTACACCTTC | CASSLVSQGARGYTF
TRBD2 | . | TRBJ2-5 | TRBV14 | TGTGCCAGCAGCCAAGAATGGGGGGGTGTAGAAGAGACCCAGTACTTC | CASSQEWGGVEETQYF
TRBD2 | . | TRBJ2-5 | TRBV4-1 | TGCGCCAGCAGCCAAGATCCCCCGGCTAGCGGGAAACCAGAGACCCAGTACTTC | CASSQDPPASGKPETQYF
. | . | TRBJ1-5 | TRBV5-1 | TGCGCCAGCAGCTTGGGGGCTGGAGGTAGCGATCAGCCCCAGCATTTT | CASSLGAGGSDQPQHF
. | few | TRBJ1-4 | TRBV6-5 | TGTGCCAGCAGTTACTCACAGGGAAATGAAAAACTGTTTTTT | CASSYSQGNEKLFF
. | few | TRBJ2-3 | TRBV5-1 | TGCGCCAGCAGCCCCGGGACTCTAAACCTCGAGGGAGCAGATACGCAGTATTTT | CASSPGTLNLEGADTQYF
TRBD2 | . | TRBJ2-1 | TRBV29-1 | TGCAGCGTCGCCGGGGAGTCTAGCGGGAGTTGGGATGAGCAGTTCTTC | CSVAGESSGSWDEQFF
. | few | TRBJ1-2 | TRBV6-6 | TGTGCCAGCAGTTACTCGATTTACAGGGCTCAGTATGGCTACACCTTC | CASSYSIYRAQYGYTF
TRBD2 | once | TRBJ2-7 | TRBV4-3 | TGCGCCAGCAGCTACGGACCTAGCGGCTCCTACGAGCAGTACTTC | CASSYGPSGSYEQYF
. | . | TRBJ2-5 | TRBV29-1 | TGCAGCGTTGGTCGGGAAGAGACCCAGTACTTC | CSVGREETQYF
. | . | TRBJ2-2 | TRBV11-2 | TGTGCCAGCAGCTTAGCCGGGATTGGCACCGGGGAGCTGTTTTTT | CASSLAGIGTGELFF
TRBD2 | few | TRBJ2-3 | TRBV30 | TGTGCCTGGAGTGTATGGGAAGTTTTTCAGGTCGGCGGGGGGTTTGTTACAGATACGCAGTATTTT | CAWSVWEVFQVGGGFVTDTQYF
. | . | TRBJ1-2 | TRBV6-5 | TGTGCCAGCAGTTTCATTCAGACAGGCATAGCCTATGGCTACACCTTC | CASSFIQTGIAYGYTF
. | . | TRBJ2-7 | TRBV29-1 | TGCAGCGTTGAAGAGTTGTCAGGGGGGTTATCCTACGAGCAGTACTTC | CSVEELSGGLSYEQYF
. | . | TRBJ1-2 | TRBV9 | TGTGCCAGCAGCGCTACAACAGGGAACTATGGCTACACCTTC | CASSATTGNYGYTF
TRBD1 | . | TRBJ2-7 | TRBV28 | TGTGCCAGCAGTTTTGGGGACAGTCTCAAGCAGTACTTC | CASSFGDSLKQYF
TRBD2 | . | TRBJ2-3 | TRBV7-2 | TGTGCCAGCAGCTTACGGGTAGCGGGGGGTATAAGAGATACGCAGTATTTT | CASSLRVAGGIRDTQYF
TRBD1 | . | TRBJ1-2 | TRBV9 | TGTGCCAGCAGCGTAGGGGGACAGGGTAACTATGGCTACACCTTC | CASSVGGQGNYGYTF
. | once | TRBJ2-7 | TRBV11-2 | TGTGCCAGCAGCACTCGGGGGAGCGGGTGGACCTACGAGCAGTACTTC | CASSTRGSGWTYEQYF
TRBD1 | . | TRBJ2-6 | TRBV2 | TGTGCCAGCAGCCAGGGGGCTGGGGCCAACGTCCTGACTTTC | CASSQGAGANVLTF
. | . | TRBJ1-2 | TRBV30 | TGTGCCTGGAGTGTTGAGGCCGACTATGGCTACACCTTC | CAWSVEADYGYTF
. | . | TRBJ1-2 | TRBV2 | TGTGCCAGCAGGGGAGAACTCTCGGCAGGGAGGAACTATGGCTACACCTTC | CASRGELSAGRNYGYTF
TRBD1 | . | TRBJ1-1 | TRBV11-2 | TGTGCCAGCAGCTTAAGCCTACAGGGGTACCCGAGCACTGAAGCTTTCTTT | CASSLSLQGYPSTEAFF
TRBD1 | once | TRBJ1-1 | TRBV4-1 | TGCGCCGTTACCGGGACAGGGGGCATGAACACTGAAGCTTTCTTT | CAVTGTGGMNTEAFF
TRBD2 | . | TRBJ2-7 | TRBV11-2 | TGTGCCAGCAGCTTAGCTAGCGGGAACTACGAGCAGTACTTC | CASSLASGNYEQYF